Below are 23 T cell receptor beta chains sequenced from a single sample in a study of cytomegalovirus exposure and HLA in healthy donors. Primers: 60 Vbeta forward and 13 Jbeta reverse. Sequenced by immunoSEQ multiplex PCR; TCRdb stores in-frame clones only, minus some. The table lists about 140,000 clones, about 77% of them singletons. Sequencing input: PBMCs. These receptors were collected from a female donor in good health and CMV-seronegative.

V is TRBV20-1 and J is TRBJ1-4; possibly TRBD1 for D (5 bases). The germline CDR1 and CDR2 sequences are DFQATT and SNEGSKA (reference sequence). The CDR3 spans 11 residues. With 7 bases removed from V and 7 bases from J, the gap between germline ends came to 10 bases. The CDR3 DNA sequence: TGCAGTGTCCTCGGGGGTGAAAAACTGTTTTTT. Its translation is CSVLGGEKLFF.

This sequence joins TRBV28 and TRBJ2-3; 8 positions match TRBD1. Losses at the gene ends were 5 bases for V and 6 bases for J; bases not matched to a gene: 13. The CDR3 is 16 residues long. Germline assignment: CDR1 MDHEN and CDR2 SYDVKM. The CDR3 reads CASSLRQGTPWDTQYF. CDR3 in DNA: TGTGCCAGCAGTCTACGACAGGGGACGCCTTGGGATACGCAGTATTTT.

The chain employs TRBV11-2 and TRBJ2-3; the match to TRBD2 covers 10 bases. With 2 bases clipped from V and 2 bases from J, the junction kept 7 bases outside the gene matches. This CDR3 has 17 residues. The germline gives CDR1 SGHAT, CDR2 FQNNGV. The DNA of the CDR3 is TGTGCCAGCAGCTTAAGGCTAGCGGGGGACTACACAGATACGCAGTATTTT. It yields the protein CASSLRLAGDYTDTQYF.

The chain links TRBV5-6 to TRBJ2-5, with TRBD1 matching over 11 bases. V gave up 2 bases and J gave up 4 bases; unmatched junction bases: 7. This CDR3 region has 16 residues. Germline-derived CDR1 and CDR2 are SGHDT and YYEEEE. CDR3: CASSFRRTGGRETQYF. CDR3 coding DNA: TGTGCCAGCAGCTTTCGGCGGACAGGGGGCCGAGAGACCCAGTACTTC.

The chain carries TRBV4-1 and TRBJ2-3; 9 bases agree with TRBD2. CDR1 MGHRA and CDR2 YSYEKL come from the germline V gene. The CDR3 is 16 residues long. The junction had 11 bases not matched to a gene; V was cut back by 4 bases and J by 6 bases. The CDR3 region is CASSPRPGLASDTQYF. CDR3 nucleotides: TGCGCCAGCAGCCCTCGACCGGGACTAGCATCGGATACGCAGTATTTT.

The V gene is TRBV5-4, the J gene TRBJ1-4; no firm D call. Trimming took 2 bases from V and 0 from J, leaving 8 bases between them. Per the germline V gene, CDR1 is SGHNT and CDR2 is YYREEE (reference sequence). The CDR3 loop spans 15 amino acids. CDR3 DNA: TGTGCCAGCAGCTTATCCGGAGCAACTAATGAAAAACTGTTTTTT. It codes for CASSLSGATNEKLFF.

The chain is built from TRBV29-1 and TRBJ2-7; TRBD2 matches at 7 bases. Germline-derived CDR1 and CDR2 are SQVTM and ANQGSEA. CDR3 length: 13 residues. Trimming at V came to 3 bases and at J to 4 bases, leaving 6 bases not matched to a gene. The CDR3 nucleotides read TGCAGCGTTGAGGGAGGGGTCAGTTACGAGCAGTACTTC. It specifies CSVEGGVSYEQYF.

Points on this clone: Other DNA sequences in the sample encode the same CDR3. The J gene is TRBJ2-1, the V gene TRBV9; D possibly corresponds to TRBD2 (5 bases). V shed 0 bases and J shed 2 bases, with 9 bases lying between them. Germline V lookup: CDR1 SGDLS, CDR2 YYNGEE. The CDR3 length is 15 residues. The CDR3 loop is CASSVGGSTYNEQFF. The CDR3 region has the DNA TGTGCCAGCAGCGTAGGAGGGTCTACCTACAATGAGCAGTTCTTC.

This chain joins TRBV4-1 and TRBJ1-4; unclear D gene. CDR1 is MGHRA, CDR2 YSYEKL, per germline. The CDR3 sequence is 16 residues long. V lost 4 bases to trimming and J lost 8 bases, with 20 bases between them. CDR3 sequence reads: CASSLLIAGGVEKLFF. CDR3 nucleotide sequence: TGCGCCAGCAGCCTCCTAATCGCGGGAGGTGTGGAAAAACTGTTTTTT.

This chain links TRBV6-1 with TRBJ1-3; D is possibly TRBD1 (6 bases). Looked up from germline, CDR1 is MNHNS and CDR2 is SASEGT. The ends were cut back, 1 base at V and 8 bases at J, with 12 bases in the middle. The CDR3 runs 14 residues. CDR3 region: CASSEGPGVYTIYF. The DNA of the CDR3 is TGTGCCAGCAGTGAAGGGCCAGGGGTGTACACCATATATTTT.

The V and J genes are TRBV27 and TRBJ2-7; D unresolved. Trimming took off 6 bases at V and 3 bases at J, with 18 bases between the two ends. Germline-derived CDR1 and CDR2 are MNHEY and SMNVEV (reference sequence). The CDR3 has 15 residues. The DNA of the CDR3 is TGTGCCAGCAGCGAGAGCCGGGTTTCCTACTACGAGCAGTACTTC. This sequence encodes CASSESRVSYYEQYF.

The chain has TRBV19 and TRBJ2-7, with D perhaps matching TRBD1 (5 bases). Trimming left V 5 bases short and J 3 bases short, with 14 bases between. Germline V gives CDR1 LNHDA, CDR2 SQIVND (reference sequence). CDR3 length equals 14 residues. CDR3 in DNA: TGTGCCAGTAGTCGGTCGACAGCCGTCTACGAGCAGTACTTC. This translates into CASSRSTAVYEQYF. The full variable domain, in which reference TRBV19 and TRBJ2-7 provide the parts outside the CDR3, is DGGITQSPKYLFRKEGQNVTLSCEQNLNHDAMYWYRQDPGQGLRLIYYSQIVNDFQKGDIAEGYSVSREKKESFPLTVTSAQKNPTAFYLCASSRSTAVYEQYFGPGTRLTVT.

With respect to this clone: As the CDR3 is not closed by the conserved phenylalanine or tryptophan, this likely results from a read error. This rearrangement joins TRBV28 to TRBJ1-2; D is unclear. Trimming cost V 4 bases and J 7 bases, with 7 bases left between them. The CDR3 totals 11 residues. The V gene's germline CDR1 is MDHEN and CDR2 SYDVKM. In DNA, the CDR3 is TGTGCCAGCAGTTGGAGCGGTGGCTACACCCTC. It is translated as CASSWSGGYTL.

J is TRBJ1-1 and V is TRBV27; TRBD1 matches at 7 bases. J lost 7 bases, V lost 8 bases, and 1 base had no gene match. The CDR3 extends over 10 amino acids. Germline CDR1 reads MNHEY; CDR2 reads SMNVEV (reference sequence). CDR3 sequence (DNA): TGTGCCAGCGGACAGGTTGAAGCTTTCTTT. It specifies CASGQVEAFF.

The chain carries TRBV27 and TRBJ2-7, with 11 bases fitting TRBD2. The CDR3 runs 15 residues. Germline V lookup: CDR1 MNHEY, CDR2 SMNVEV (reference sequence). Trimming at V came to 5 bases and at J to 6 bases, leaving 9 bases not matched to a gene. The CDR3 protein is CASSPGTSGTSEQYF. For the CDR3, the DNA is TGTGCCAGCAGTCCTGGGACTAGCGGTACCAGCGAGCAGTACTTC.

The chain joins TRBV27 to TRBJ2-5, with 8 bases identical to TRBD1. The CDR3 extends over 13 amino acids. Trimming cost V 5 bases and J 11 bases; bases outside gene matches: 10. Germline lookup yields CDR1 MNHEY and CDR2 SMNVEV (reference sequence). The CDR3 sequence: CASSPHRGARQYF. CDR3 coding DNA: TGTGCCAGCAGTCCGCACAGGGGGGCTCGGCAGTACTTC.

V and J are TRBV27 and TRBJ2-3, with 14 bases lining up with TRBD2. This CDR3 comprises 16 residues. Unmatched junction bases numbered 3, after V lost 5 bases and J lost 2 bases. CDR1 and CDR2 (germline): MNHEY, SMNVEV (reference sequence). CDR3 sequence (DNA): TGTGCCAGCAGTCAGGGACTAGCGGGGGCCACAGATACGCAGTATTTT. It translates to CASSQGLAGATDTQYF.

The chain carries TRBV6-1 and TRBJ2-1; no clear D gene. The CDR3 runs 14 residues. The V and J ends lost 0 bases and 4 bases respectively, with 7 bases between them. Germline lookup yields CDR1 MNHNS and CDR2 SASEGT. Here the CDR3 reads CASSEAGPYNEQFF. CDR3 bases: TGTGCCAGCAGTGAAGCTGGGCCTTACAATGAGCAGTTCTTC.

This chain uses TRBV13 with TRBJ1-2; D not resolved. This CDR3 contains 13 residues. The ends were cut back, 1 base at V and 8 bases at J, with 11 bases in the middle. CDR1 and CDR2 (germline): PRHDT, FYEKMQ (reference sequence). The CDR3 reads CASSLAPFPGYTF. CDR3 nucleotide sequence: TGTGCCAGCAGCTTAGCCCCCTTTCCGGGCTACACCTTC.

This clone is a singleton in its sample. This chain links TRBV5-3 with TRBJ2-5; 8 bases are shared with TRBD2. TRBV5-3 is sorted into the ORF group, with uncertain function. The junction had 18 bases not matched to a gene; V was cut back by 4 bases and J by 1 base. CDR3 length equals 19 residues. CDR3 nucleotide sequence: TGTGCCAGAAGCCCCCCCCACCTTTTGCAGCGGGGGACCCAAGAGACCCAGTACTTC. Translation gives CARSPPHLLQRGTQETQYF.

V usage is TRBV14 and J usage is TRBJ1-2; D may be TRBD1 (6 bases). V gave up 1 base and J gave up 4 bases, with 13 bases separating them. Germline V CDR1 and CDR2: SGHDN, FVKESK. The CDR3 sequence is 15 residues long. This CDR3 reads CASSQAGASSYGYTF. The CDR3 nucleotides are TGTGCCAGCAGCCAAGCAGGGGCCTCCTCCTATGGCTACACCTTC.

The CDR3 protein is CATVSSGSPTDTQYF. The CDR3 DNA sequence: TGTGCCACGGTTTCTAGCGGGAGCCCCACAGATACGCAGTATTTT. V usage is TRBV19 and J usage is TRBJ2-3; TRBD2 matches 10 bases. The germline CDR1 and CDR2 sequences are LNHDA and SQIVND (reference sequence). The length of the CDR3 is 15 residues. J was trimmed by 2 bases and V by 10 bases; bases with no gene match: 9.

This sequence joins TRBV9 and TRBJ2-6; D gene uncertain. This CDR3 contains 17 residues. V lost 4 bases and J lost 0, with 14 bases in between. Germline values: CDR1 SGDLS, CDR2 YYNGEE. DNA for the CDR3: TGTGCCAGCAGCCCCCCCCTCGGTCACTCTGGGGCCAACGTCCTGACTTTC. It specifies CASSPPLGHSGANVLTF.